The 28 T cell receptor beta chains given below trace back to one sample, sequenced in a study of blood T cells in healthy people across ages. The use of a sample-barcoded 5' primer and a J-beta primer mix characterized a second PCR of 7 to 11 cycles. Using its own MiXCR run on the 5' RACE reads, TCRdb lists one record per CDR3 protein. The data show around 970,000 distinct CDR3 sequences, approximately 50% seen once. The sequenced material came from blood. The source of these receptors is an older woman in good health.

The V call is TRBV6-6, the J call TRBJ2-3, with D tentatively TRBD1 (6 bases). Looked up from germline, CDR1 is MNHNY and CDR2 is SVGAGI (reference sequence). V was cut by 0 bases and J by 5 bases, with 12 bases left in between. This CDR3 contains 15 residues. The CDR3 sequence is CASSYSGGRGDTQYF. CDR3 DNA: TGTGCCAGCAGTTACTCAGGTGGCAGGGGAGATACGCAGTATTTT.

This clonotype was detected only a few times. The chain uses TRBV6-2 or TRBV6-3 and TRBJ2-1; D might be TRBD1 (6 bases). CDR1 is MNHEY and CDR2 is SVGEGT in the germline V gene. The germline V and J ends were trimmed by 4 bases and 4 bases, with 14 bases remaining between them. This CDR3 comprises 15 residues. Here the CDR3 reads CASSLREQGYNEQFF. The CDR3 region has the DNA TGTGCCAGCAGTTTACGGGAACAGGGTTACAATGAGCAGTTCTTC.

The sample holds a few counts of this clonotype. The V gene is TRBV29-1, the J gene TRBJ2-7; TRBD1 is a possible D gene (6 bases). The CDR3 has 13 amino acids. V was shortened by 3 bases and J by 3 bases, with 12 bases between the two germline ends. Germline V gives CDR1 SQVTM, CDR2 ANQGSEA. The chain's CDR3 is CSVEDSLSYEQYF. DNA of the CDR3: TGCAGCGTTGAGGACAGTTTGAGCTACGAGCAGTACTTC.

The CDR3 loop is CASSEAPDSRHGYTF. The CDR3 DNA follows: TGTGCCAGCAGTGAAGCGCCCGATAGCCGACATGGCTACACCTTC. V gene TRBV6-1 combines with J gene TRBJ1-2; D gene unclear. The germline CDR1 and CDR2 sequences are MNHNS and SASEGT. The CDR3 has 15 residues. V was trimmed by 0 bases and J by 6 bases, leaving 14 bases between them.

V usage is TRBV4-2 and J usage is TRBJ2-5, with D tentatively TRBD1 (6 bases). The CDR3 is 13 amino acids. CDR1 is LGHNA, CDR2 YNFKEQ, per germline. The V and J ends lost 5 bases and 5 bases respectively, with 12 bases between them. The CDR3 DNA is TGTGCCAGCAGCTCTCCAGGGGAGGAGACCCAGTACTTC. Translated: CASSSPGEETQYF.

The sample holds one count of this clonotype. At one boundary the junction diverges from the germline segment, which might be a read error. The V and J genes are TRBV24-1 and TRBJ1-5; no firm D call. The CDR3 runs to 16 residues. Germline V gives CDR1 KGHDR, CDR2 SFDVKD. CDR3 nucleotides: TGTGCCACCTGTGACGCCCTGGTTCATAGCAATCAGCCCCAGCATTTT. Protein sequence: CATCDALVHSNQPQHF.

There are many counts of this clonotype. In DNA, the CDR3 is TGCAGCGCGCCGGGAGAAGGAGCTGGCTATGGCTACACCTTC. It encodes CSAPGEGAGYGYTF. V and J are TRBV29-1 and TRBJ1-2, with D unclear. Germline CDR1 and CDR2: SQVTM and ANQGSEA. Trimming shortened V by 7 bases and J by 4 bases, and 19 bases separated the two germline ends. This CDR3 spans 14 amino acids.

The gene calls are TRBV18 and TRBJ2-4; TRBD2 matches 7 bases. The end of the DNA is better explained by TRBJ2-7, so the J call may be wrong. The germline V gene has CDR1 KGHSH and CDR2 LQKENI. The CDR3 is 15 amino acids. The CDR3 region has the DNA TGTGCCAGCTCACCACAGCGGGGAGCCAGCGGCGAGCAGTACTTC. Translation: CASSPQRGASGEQYF.

The chain has TRBV15 and TRBJ2-7; D is unresolved. V lost 5 bases, J lost 7 bases, and 15 bases lay in between. This CDR3 spans 13 amino acids. Germline CDR1 is LNHNV and CDR2 is YYDKDF (reference sequence). This CDR3 is CATSSYVINEQYF. The DNA for the CDR3 is TGTGCCACCAGCTCGTACGTGATCAATGAGCAGTACTTC.

This chain joins TRBV13 and TRBJ2-4; D is possibly TRBD2 (6 bases). The J call may be mistaken, given a closer DNA end match to TRBJ2-5. The CDR3 has 15 residues. The germline CDR1 and CDR2 sequences are PRHDT and FYEKMQ (reference sequence). The CDR3 spells CASSLEGLLQETQYF. The CDR3 nucleotides are TGTGCCAGCAGCTTAGAGGGACTCCTCCAAGAGACCCAGTACTTC.

To note about this clonotype: This sequence may be a read error, since a much larger clone differs from it by one base. The chain combines TRBV20-1 with TRBJ2-1; weak D call: TRBD2 (6 bases). The CDR3 loop spans 14 amino acids. Germline V gene data show CDR1 as DFQATT and CDR2 as SNEGSKA (reference sequence). In nucleotides, the CDR3 is TGCAGTGCTGTTCCGGGACTCCGCTTGGATGAGCGGTTCTTC. It yields the protein CSAVPGLRLDERFF.

The chain uses TRBV20-1 and TRBJ2-7, with 7 bases fitting TRBD2. Trimming took 6 bases from V and 4 from J; bases not matched to a gene: 3. The CDR3 spans 11 residues. CDR1 is DFQATT and CDR2 is SNEGSKA in the germline V gene (reference sequence). The chain's CDR3 is CSAPGGYEQYF. The CDR3, as DNA: TGCAGTGCCCCGGGGGGTTACGAGCAGTACTTC.

J is TRBJ2-7 and V is TRBV28; 8 bases are shared with TRBD1. V trimming: 8 bases; J trimming: 6 bases; junction bases outside the gene matches: 12. Germline V gene lookup returns CDR1 MDHEN and CDR2 SYDVKM. The CDR3 extends over 14 amino acids. CDR3 region: CASDGTGGMGEQYF. As DNA, the CDR3 is TGTGCCAGCGATGGGACAGGTGGGATGGGCGAGCAGTACTTC.

The genes are TRBV25-1 and TRBJ2-5; 7 nucleotides line up with TRBD1. Germline V gene data show CDR1 as MGHDK and CDR2 as SYGVNS. This CDR3 spans 14 amino acids. V trimming: 3 bases; J trimming: 3 bases; junction bases outside the gene matches: 4. The CDR3 sequence: CASSEPTGKETQYF. The CDR3 DNA follows: TGTGCCAGCAGTGAGCCGACAGGGAAAGAGACCCAGTACTTC.

With regard to this clonotype: The junction departs from the called germline gene at one end, perhaps through a read error. The chain joins TRBV3-1 to TRBJ2-7; 11 bases are shared with TRBD1. This CDR3 has 14 residues. In germline, CDR1 is LGHDT, CDR2 YNNKEL (reference sequence). The CDR3 here is CANSLGQGAYEQYF. CDR3 nucleotide sequence: TGTGCCAACAGCCTCGGACAGGGGGCTTACGAGCAGTACTTC.

This clonotype was detected a few times. This sequence joins TRBV3-1 and TRBJ2-5; perhaps TRBD2 as D (6 bases). CDR3 length: 17 residues. V was trimmed by 0 bases and J by 3 bases, leaving 17 bases between them. Germline values: CDR1 LGHDT, CDR2 YNNKEL (reference sequence). CDR3 sequence: CASSQDLAAGGKETQYF. The CDR3 DNA reads as TGTGCCAGCAGCCAAGATCTTGCAGCGGGCGGGAAAGAGACCCAGTACTTC.

V is TRBV4-1 and J is TRBJ2-1; D remains ambiguous. V dropped 4 bases and J dropped 7 bases, with 23 bases sitting between them. This CDR3 comprises 17 residues. The germline V gene has CDR1 MGHRA and CDR2 YSYEKL. The CDR3 nucleotides are TGCGCCAGCAGCCGTTGGCCCCCCGGCACGGAGAAAAATGAGCAGTTCTTC. It yields the protein CASSRWPPGTEKNEQFF.

There are a few counts of this clonotype. The chain carries TRBV7-2 and TRBJ2-3; the match to TRBD2 covers 8 bases. Germline V gene lookup returns CDR1 SGHTA and CDR2 FQGNSA. CDR3 size: 16 residues. The V and J ends lost 0 bases and 6 bases, in that order; junction bases with no gene match: 8. The CDR3 nucleotides read TGTGCCAGCAGCTTAGCGAGCAGCGGGAGTTTTGATACGCAGTATTTT. Protein: CASSLASSGSFDTQYF.

This clonotype was detected only once. The chain recombines TRBV28 with TRBJ2-7; D not resolved. The CDR3 contains 13 residues. Germline CDR1 and CDR2: MDHEN and SYDVKM. V shed 6 bases and J shed 7 bases, with 16 bases lying between them. The CDR3: CASRPYGLWEQYF. The CDR3 DNA follows: TGTGCCAGCAGGCCTTACGGCCTTTGGGAGCAGTACTTC.

This clonotype was counted a single time. The genes are TRBV20-1 and TRBJ2-1; 8 bases are a match to TRBD2. Germline V lookup: CDR1 DFQATT, CDR2 SNEGSKA (reference sequence). This CDR3 contains 15 residues. J gave up 2 bases and V 6 bases, and 9 bases lay outside the gene matches. The CDR3 bases are TGCAGTGCCTGGACTAGCTATGGGGCCTACAATGAGCAGTTCTTC. This sequence encodes CSAWTSYGAYNEQFF.

This clonotype has just a few counts. The chain couples TRBV12-3 or TRBV12-4 to TRBJ1-2, with D perhaps TRBD1 (6 bases). The V and J ends lost 3 bases and 2 bases respectively, with 10 bases between them. The CDR3 totals 14 residues. The CDR3 loop is CASSLGHQNYGYTF. The CDR3 region has the DNA TGTGCCAGCAGTTTGGGACACCAAAACTATGGCTACACCTTC.

V usage is TRBV5-5 and J usage is TRBJ2-7; 7 positions agree with TRBD2. The CDR3 has 15 amino acids. Per the germline V gene, CDR1 is SGHKS and CDR2 is YYEKEE (reference sequence). The V and J ends lost 0 bases and 3 bases, in that order; junction bases with no gene match: 6. CDR3 DNA sequence: TGTGCCAGCAGCTTGGAGGCTAGCGGTTACTACGAGCAGTACTTC. This encodes CASSLEASGYYEQYF.

This clonotype was found once. The chain uses TRBV7-2 and TRBJ1-6, with TRBD1 identical over 7 bases. The germline CDR1 and CDR2 sequences are SGHTA and FQGNSA. The CDR3 is made up of 15 amino acids. The V and J ends lost 6 bases and 6 bases, in that order; junction bases with no gene match: 8. The CDR3 loop is CASREIRGSNSPLHF. Here the CDR3 DNA reads TGTGCCAGCAGGGAAATCAGGGGGAGTAATTCACCCCTCCACTTT. Full variable domain (rest looked up from reference TRBV7-2 and TRBJ1-6): GAGVSQSPSNKVTEKGKDVELRCDPISGHTALYWYRQSLGQGLEFLIYFQGNSAPDKSGLPSDRFSAERTGGSVSTLTIQRTQQEDSAVYLCASREIRGSNSPLHFGNGTRLTVT.

The chain couples TRBV24-1 to TRBJ2-7; TRBD2 aligns across 8 bases. V trimming: 4 bases; J trimming: 5 bases; junction bases outside the gene matches: 6. Germline V gives CDR1 KGHDR, CDR2 SFDVKD. The CDR3 contains 14 residues. This CDR3 is CATSDTGAGDEQYF. Here the CDR3 DNA reads TGTGCCACCAGTGACACGGGAGCGGGAGACGAGCAGTACTTC.

The chain links TRBV6-2 or TRBV6-3 to TRBJ2-7; D tentatively reads TRBD1 or TRBD2 (5 bases each). The ends were cut back, 7 bases at V and 1 base at J, with 23 bases in the middle. This CDR3 has 17 amino acids. Germline V lookup: CDR1 MNHEY, CDR2 SVGEGT. The CDR3 sequence is CASNPTMGERRSYEQYF. The DNA of the CDR3 is TGTGCCAGCAACCCGACCATGGGGGAAAGAAGGTCCTACGAGCAGTACTTC.

The rearrangement links TRBV7-2 to TRBJ2-1; tentatively, D is TRBD2 (5 bases). Germline V gene data show CDR1 as SGHTA and CDR2 as FQGNSA. The CDR3 runs 14 residues. V dropped 5 bases and J dropped 8 bases, with 16 bases sitting between them. CDR3 nucleotide sequence: TGTGCCAGCAGCCGACTATGGGATTCCGATGAGCAGTTCTTC. This translates into CASSRLWDSDEQFF.

The chain recombines TRBV7-3 with TRBJ2-2, with 7 bases fitting TRBD2. Germline V CDR1 and CDR2: SGHTA, FQGTGA. J lost 6 bases, V lost 2 bases, and 9 bases had no gene match. The CDR3 loop spans 16 amino acids. The CDR3 nucleotides read TGTGCCAGCAGCTTATTCGCGGGAGTAGCCCCCGGGGAGCTGTTTTTT. Translated, it gives CASSLFAGVAPGELFF.

The chain carries TRBV10-3 and TRBJ1-2; 7 bases are shared with TRBD1. The CDR3 has 13 residues. The trim removed 6 bases at V and 3 bases at J, leaving 4 bases unmatched. Germline V CDR1 and CDR2: ENHRY, SYGVKD. The CDR3 is CAIRATGDYGYTF. In DNA, the CDR3 is TGTGCCATCAGAGCAACAGGGGACTATGGCTACACCTTC.